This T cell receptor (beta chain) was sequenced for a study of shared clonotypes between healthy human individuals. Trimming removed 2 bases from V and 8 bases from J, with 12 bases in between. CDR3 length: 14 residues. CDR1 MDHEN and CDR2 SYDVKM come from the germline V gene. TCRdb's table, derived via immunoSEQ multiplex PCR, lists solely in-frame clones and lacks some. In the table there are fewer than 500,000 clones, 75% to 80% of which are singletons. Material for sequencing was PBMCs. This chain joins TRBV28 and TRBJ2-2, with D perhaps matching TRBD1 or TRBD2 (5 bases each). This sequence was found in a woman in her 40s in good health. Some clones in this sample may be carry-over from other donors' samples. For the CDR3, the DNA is TGTGCCAGCAGTTTAGGGGACCTCCTGGGGGAGCTGTTTTTT. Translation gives CASSLGDLLGELFF.